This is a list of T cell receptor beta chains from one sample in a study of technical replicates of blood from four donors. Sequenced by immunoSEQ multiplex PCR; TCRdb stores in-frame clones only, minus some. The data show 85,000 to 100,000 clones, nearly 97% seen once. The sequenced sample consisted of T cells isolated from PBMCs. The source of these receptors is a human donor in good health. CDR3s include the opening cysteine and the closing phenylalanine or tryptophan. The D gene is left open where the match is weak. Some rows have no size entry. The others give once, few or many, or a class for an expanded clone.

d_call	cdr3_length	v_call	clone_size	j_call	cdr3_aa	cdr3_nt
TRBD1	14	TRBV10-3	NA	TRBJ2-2	CAITRQGDTGELFF	TGTGCCATCACCAGACAGGGTGACACCGGGGAGCTGTTTTTT
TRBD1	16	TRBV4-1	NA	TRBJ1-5	CASSQDPDRDHQPQHF	TGCGCCAGCAGCCAAGACCCGGACAGGGATCATCAGCCCCAGCATTTT
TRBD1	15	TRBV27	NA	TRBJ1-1	CASSKGTDMNTEAFF	TGTGCCAGCAGCAAAGGGACAGACATGAACACTGAAGCTTTCTTT
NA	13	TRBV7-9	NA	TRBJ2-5	CASSRLVEETQYF	TGTGCCAGCAGCCGACTAGTGGAAGAGACCCAGTACTTC
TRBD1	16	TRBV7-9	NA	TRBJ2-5	CASSPTGTGRQETQYF	TGTGCCAGCAGTCCGACCGGGACAGGGCGACAAGAGACCCAGTACTTC
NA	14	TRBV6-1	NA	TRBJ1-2	CASKTLQGEYGYTF	TGTGCCAGCAAAACCTTACAGGGAGAGTATGGCTACACCTTC
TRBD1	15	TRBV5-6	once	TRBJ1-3	CASSRTGLPGNTIYF	TGTGCCAGCAGCCGGACAGGGCTACCCGGAAACACCATATATTTT
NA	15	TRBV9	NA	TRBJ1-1	CASSPYSKLNTEAFF	TGTGCCAGCAGCCCATATTCTAAGCTTAACACTGAAGCTTTCTTT
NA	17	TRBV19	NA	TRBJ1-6	CASSIEAVPSYNSPLHF	TGTGCCAGTAGTATAGAGGCAGTCCCCTCCTATAATTCACCCCTCCACTTT
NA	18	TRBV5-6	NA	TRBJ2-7	CASRVGPGQLGRAYEQYF	TGTGCCAGCAGGGTTGGCCCTGGCCAACTTGGCAGGGCGTACGAGCAGTACTTC
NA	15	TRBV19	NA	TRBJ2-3	CASSIRSGDTDTQYF	TGTGCCAGTAGTATCCGATCGGGGGACACAGATACGCAGTATTTT
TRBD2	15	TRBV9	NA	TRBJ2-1	CASSPTGGPYNEQFF	TGTGCCAGCAGCCCGACGGGGGGGCCCTACAATGAGCAGTTCTTC
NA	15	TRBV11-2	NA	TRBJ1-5	CASSFQGIRGQPQHF	TGTGCCAGCAGTTTCCAGGGTATTCGAGGTCAGCCCCAGCATTTT
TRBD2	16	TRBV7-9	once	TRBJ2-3	CASSWALAGGPGTQYF	TGTGCCAGCAGTTGGGCGCTAGCGGGAGGGCCCGGTACGCAGTATTTT
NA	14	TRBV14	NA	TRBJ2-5	CASSQEQDQETQYF	TGTGCCAGCAGCCAAGAACAGGACCAAGAGACCCAGTACTTC
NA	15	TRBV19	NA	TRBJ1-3	CASSISENSGNTIYF	TGTGCCAGTAGTATCTCCGAGAACTCTGGAAACACCATATATTTT
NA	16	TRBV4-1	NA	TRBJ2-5	CASSQPRTATQETQYF	TGCGCCAGCAGCCAACCCCGGACAGCGACACAAGAGACCCAGTACTTC
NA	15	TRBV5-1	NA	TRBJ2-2	CASSLGQSHTGELFF	TGCGCCAGCAGCTTAGGACAGTCTCACACCGGGGAGCTGTTTTTT
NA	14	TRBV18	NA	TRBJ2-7	CASSPSGSSYEQYF	TGTGCCAGCTCACCGTCCGGGTCCTCCTACGAGCAGTACTTC
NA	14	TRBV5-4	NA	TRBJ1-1	CASSLSGAHTEAFF	TGTGCCAGCAGCTTGTCAGGGGCTCACACTGAAGCTTTCTTT
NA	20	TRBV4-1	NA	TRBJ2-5	CASSQEMIVIKGTSWLSQYF	TGCGCCAGCAGCCAAGAAATGATCGTAATAAAAGGGACATCCTGGCTTTCCCAGTACTTC
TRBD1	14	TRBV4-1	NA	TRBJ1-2	CASTPGQGAGGYTF	TGCGCCAGCACACCGGGACAGGGGGCGGGAGGCTACACCTTC
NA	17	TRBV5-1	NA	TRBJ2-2	CASSLARSLGSTGELFF	TGCGCCAGCAGCTTGGCCCGTAGCTTGGGGAGCACCGGGGAGCTGTTTTTT
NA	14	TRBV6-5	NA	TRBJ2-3	CASSRGRLTDTQYF	TGTGCCAGCAGCCGCGGGCGACTCACAGATACGCAGTATTTT
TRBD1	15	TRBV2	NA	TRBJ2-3	CASSTYRGSTDTQYF	TGTGCCAGCAGTACTTACAGGGGGAGCACAGATACGCAGTATTTT
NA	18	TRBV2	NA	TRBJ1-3	CASSFSRGTQSSGNTIYF	TGTGCCAGCAGTTTCTCTAGGGGAACTCAGAGCTCTGGAAACACCATATATTTT
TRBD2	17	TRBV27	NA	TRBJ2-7	CASSLLSGLAGGYEQYF	TGTGCCAGCAGTTTATTGTCGGGACTAGCGGGAGGGTACGAGCAGTACTTC
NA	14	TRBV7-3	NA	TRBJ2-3	CASSPGGDTDTQYF	TGTGCCAGCAGCCCCGGAGGGGACACAGATACGCAGTATTTT
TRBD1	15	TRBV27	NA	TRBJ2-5	CASSLSASGGETQYF	TGTGCCAGCAGTTTATCCGCTTCAGGGGGAGAGACCCAGTACTTC
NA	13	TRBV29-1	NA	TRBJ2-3	CSVAPRLADTQYF	TGCAGCGTTGCCCCTAGGCTCGCAGATACGCAGTATTTT
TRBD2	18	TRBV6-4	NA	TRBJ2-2	CASRALAGGPVNTGELFF	TGTGCCAGTCGGGCTCTAGCGGGAGGGCCGGTCAACACCGGGGAGCTGTTTTTT
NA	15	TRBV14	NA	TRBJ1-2	CASSQDADSNYGYTF	TGTGCCAGCAGCCAAGATGCGGATTCTAACTATGGCTACACCTTC
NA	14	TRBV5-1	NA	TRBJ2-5	CASSLGQEQETQYF	TGCGCCAGCAGCTTGGGACAGGAGCAAGAGACCCAGTACTTC
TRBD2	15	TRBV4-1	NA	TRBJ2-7	CASSQGAGGPEEQYF	TGCGCCAGCAGCCAGGGAGCGGGGGGGCCGGAAGAGCAGTACTTC
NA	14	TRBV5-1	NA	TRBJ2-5	CASRYRDQQETQYF	TGCGCCAGCAGATACAGAGATCAACAAGAGACCCAGTACTTC